Shown below are 4 T cell receptor beta chains from a single sample sequenced in a study of lung T cells in sarcoidosis with Löfgren's syndrome (dated by TCRdb to about 2017). Sequenced on an Illumina MiSeq. TCRdb took the public reads, trimmed them with fastp at Q25, ran MiXCR for clone calling and kept in-frame beta chains. Records with the same CDR3 protein are collapsed into one entry carrying the most frequent genes and DNA. The sample table holds tens of thousands of distinct CDR3 sequences, of which 21% were seen once. The top ten clones comprise approximately 2.2% of the sample. The sample comprised CD4+ T cells from PBMCs. Receptor source: a human donor with sarcoidosis (Löfgren's syndrome or another form), or a control subject (not recorded which).

On this clonotype: A much larger clone differs from this one at a single base, so this may be a read error. The chain links TRBV20-1 to TRBJ2-2; D possibly corresponds to TRBD2 (5 bases). Germline assignment: CDR1 DFQATT and CDR2 SNEGSKA (reference sequence). This CDR3 has 12 amino acids. The chain's CDR3 is CSARASPGELLF. CDR3 coding DNA: TGCAGTGCTAGAGCTAGCCCCGGGGAGCTGCTTTTT.

CDR3 nucleotides: TGCGCCAGCAGCGTGACAGGGACGACCGACACTGAAGCTTTCTTT. It yields the protein CASSVTGTTDTEAFF. The J gene is TRBJ1-1, the V gene TRBV5-1; 7 bases are shared with TRBD1. Germline V CDR1 and CDR2: SGHRS, YFSETQ. J lost 3 bases, V lost 4 bases, and 9 bases had no gene match. This CDR3 comprises 15 residues.

The sample holds many counts of this clonotype. The CDR3 bases are TGCGCCAGCAGCTTTGGCCAGGGGGCGAAGGCCACAGATACGCAGTATTTT. Protein product: CASSFGQGAKATDTQYF. The J gene is TRBJ2-3, the V gene TRBV5-1; 8 nucleotides agree with TRBD1. Germline V CDR1 and CDR2: SGHRS, YFSETQ. The CDR3 consists of 17 residues. Trimming cost V 2 bases and J 2 bases; bases outside gene matches: 10.

This clonotype was observed at least ten times. This chain uses TRBV20-1 with TRBJ1-5, with D unclear. V was clipped by 6 bases and J by 3 bases, with 12 bases between them. The length of the CDR3 is 13 residues. Looked up from germline, CDR1 is DFQATT and CDR2 is SNEGSKA (reference sequence). CDR3 amino acids: CSATTEFNQPQHF. The CDR3 coding sequence is TGCAGTGCAACCACGGAATTCAATCAGCCCCAGCATTTT.